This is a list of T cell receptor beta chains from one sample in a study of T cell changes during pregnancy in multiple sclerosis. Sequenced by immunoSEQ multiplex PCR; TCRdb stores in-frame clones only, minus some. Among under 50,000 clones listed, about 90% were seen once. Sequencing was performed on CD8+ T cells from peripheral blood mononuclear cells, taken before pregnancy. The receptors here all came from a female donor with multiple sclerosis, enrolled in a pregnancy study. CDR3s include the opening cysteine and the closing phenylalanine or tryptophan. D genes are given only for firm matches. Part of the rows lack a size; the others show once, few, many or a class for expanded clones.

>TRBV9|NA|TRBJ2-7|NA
CASSPLYSREQYF
TGTGCCAGCAGCCCTCTCTACTCCCGCGAGCAGTACTTC
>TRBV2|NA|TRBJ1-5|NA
CASSEFRESNQPQHF
TGTGCCAGCAGTGAGTTCCGGGAGAGCAATCAGCCCCAGCATTTT
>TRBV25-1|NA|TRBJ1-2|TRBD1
CASSGFDRDLNYGYTF
TGTGCCAGCAGTGGCTTTGACAGGGACCTTAACTATGGCTACACCTTC
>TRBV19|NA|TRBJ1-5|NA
CASFGGRGNQPQHF
TGTGCCAGTTTCGGCGGGAGGGGCAATCAGCCCCAGCATTTT
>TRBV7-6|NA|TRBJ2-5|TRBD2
CASSLAWGRERETQYF
TGTGCCAGCAGCTTAGCCTGGGGGAGGGAGAGAGAGACCCAGTACTTC
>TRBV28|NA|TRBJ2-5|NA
CASSQGDKLKTQYF
TGTGCCAGTAGCCAGGGTGATAAATTAAAGACCCAGTACTTC
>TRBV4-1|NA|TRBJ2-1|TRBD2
CASSQGRGGDNEQFF
TGCGCCAGCAGCCAAGGACGGGGGGGGGACAATGAGCAGTTCTTC
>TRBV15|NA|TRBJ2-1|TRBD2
CATSETSGSYNEQFF
TGTGCCACCAGCGAGACTAGCGGTTCCTACAATGAGCAGTTCTTC
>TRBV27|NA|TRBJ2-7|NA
CASSVPGNEQYF
TGTGCCAGCAGCGTACCGGGTAACGAGCAGTACTTC
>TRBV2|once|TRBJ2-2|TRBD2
CASRAASSGSRGELFF
TGTGCCAGCAGGGCCGCTTCTAGCGGGTCCCGCGGGGAGCTGTTTTTT
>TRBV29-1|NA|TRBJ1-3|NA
CSAGGGLGNTIYF
TGCAGCGCCGGCGGGGGCCTAGGAAACACCATATATTTT
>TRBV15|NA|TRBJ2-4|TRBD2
CATSLRTSGRYRTGGLAKNIQYF
TGTGCCACCAGCCTTAGGACTAGCGGGAGGTACCGCACAGGGGGTTTAGCCAAAAACATTCAGTACTTC
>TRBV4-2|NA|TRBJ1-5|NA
CASSQESNSNQPQHF
TGTGCCAGCAGCCAAGAGAGTAATAGCAATCAGCCCCAGCATTTT
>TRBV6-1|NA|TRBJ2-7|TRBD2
CASSGPGTSGYEQYF
TGTGCCAGCAGTGGCCCCGGGACTAGCGGCTACGAGCAGTACTTC
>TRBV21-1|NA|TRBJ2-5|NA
CASSTGPETQETQYF
TGTGCCAGCAGTACAGGGCCAGAAACCCAAGAGACCCAGTACTTC
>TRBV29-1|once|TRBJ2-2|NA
CSVRGWTGELFF
TGCAGCGTCCGAGGGTGGACCGGGGAGCTGTTTTTT
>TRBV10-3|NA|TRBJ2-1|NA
CAISGGGGESSYNEQFF
TGTGCCATCAGTGGAGGGGGCGGGGAGAGCTCCTACAATGAGCAGTTCTTC
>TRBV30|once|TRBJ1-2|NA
CACELYGYTF
TGTGCCTGTGAGCTCTATGGCTACACCTTC
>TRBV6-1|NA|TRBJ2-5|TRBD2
CATLRAGEQYF
TGTGCCACGCTAAGGGCGGGGGAGCAGTACTTC
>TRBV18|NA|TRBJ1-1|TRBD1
CASSPTNGQGLNTEAFF
TGTGCCAGCTCACCGACAAATGGACAGGGACTGAACACTGAAGCTTTCTTT
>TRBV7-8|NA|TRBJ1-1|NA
CASSLNHPLGEAWDTEAFF
TGTGCCAGCAGCTTAAATCATCCACTCGGGGAAGCGTGGGACACTGAAGCTTTCTTT
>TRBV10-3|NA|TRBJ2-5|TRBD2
CATGLAEETQYF
TGTGCCACGGGACTAGCGGAAGAGACCCAGTACTTC
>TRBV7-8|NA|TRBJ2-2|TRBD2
CASGSLAGATGELFF
TGTGCCAGCGGAAGCCTAGCGGGGGCGACCGGGGAGCTGTTTTTT
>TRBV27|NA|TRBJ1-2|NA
CASSQMTVPLYGYTF
TGTGCCAGCAGTCAAATGACAGTACCTCTATATGGCTACACCTTC
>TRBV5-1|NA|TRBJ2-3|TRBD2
CASSLEPSGGTDTQYF
TGCGCCAGCAGCTTGGAACCTAGCGGGGGCACAGATACGCAGTATTTT
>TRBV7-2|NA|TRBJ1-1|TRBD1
CASSPRQGGNTEAFF
TGTGCCAGCAGCCCAAGACAGGGTGGAAACACTGAAGCTTTCTTT
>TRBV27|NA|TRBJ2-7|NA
CASSPRQGRASYEQYF
TGTGCCAGCAGTCCGCGACAGGGGAGGGCTTCCTACGAGCAGTACTTC
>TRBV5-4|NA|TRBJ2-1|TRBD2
CASSPGTSGTGEQFF
TGTGCCAGCAGCCCCGGGACTAGCGGGACAGGGGAGCAGTTCTTC
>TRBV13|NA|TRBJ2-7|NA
CASSLGGQPPYEQYF
TGTGCCAGCAGCTTAGGGGGACAACCCCCCTACGAGCAGTACTTC
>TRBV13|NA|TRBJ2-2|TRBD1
CASSFGTGNTGELFF
TGTGCCAGCAGCTTCGGGACAGGGAACACCGGGGAGCTGTTTTTT
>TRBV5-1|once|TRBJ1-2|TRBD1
CASSLRFGGQGASNYGYTF
TGCGCCAGCAGCTTGAGGTTTGGGGGACAGGGGGCAAGTAACTATGGCTACACCTTC
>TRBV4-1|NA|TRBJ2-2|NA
CASSQSPGSGELFF
TGCGCCAGCAGCCAAAGTCCAGGGTCCGGGGAGCTGTTTTTT
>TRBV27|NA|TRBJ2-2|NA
CASSLVRTVGTGELFF
TGTGCCAGCAGTTTAGTTAGGACAGTGGGGACCGGGGAGCTGTTTTTT
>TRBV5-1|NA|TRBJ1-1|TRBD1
CASSYGGGAQAEAFF
TGCGCCAGCAGCTATGGAGGGGGCGCCCAGGCTGAAGCTTTCTTT
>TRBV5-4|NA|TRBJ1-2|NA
CASSLRSQTGTGYGYTF
TGTGCCAGCAGCTTAAGGTCCCAAACCGGGACTGGTTATGGCTACACCTTC
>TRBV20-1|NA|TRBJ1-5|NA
CSASPQPQHF
TGCAGTGCTTCCCCACAGCCCCAGCATTTT
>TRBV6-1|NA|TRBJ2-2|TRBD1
CASEQGEAGELFF
TGTGCCAGCGAACAGGGGGAGGCCGGGGAGCTGTTTTTT
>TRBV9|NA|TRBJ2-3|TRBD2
CASSVVIAGDTDTQYF
TGTGCCAGCAGCGTAGTGATAGCGGGAGACACAGATACGCAGTATTTT
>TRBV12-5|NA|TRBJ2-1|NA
CASGFRNEQFF
TGTGCTAGTGGTTTTCGGAATGAGCAGTTCTTC
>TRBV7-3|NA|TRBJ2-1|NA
CASSNGARRNEQFF
TGTGCCAGCAGTAATGGGGCGCGGAGAAATGAGCAGTTCTTC
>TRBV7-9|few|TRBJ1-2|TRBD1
CASSPPLQGADRGYTF
TGTGCCAGCAGCCCCCCCTTACAGGGGGCTGATCGGGGCTACACCTTC
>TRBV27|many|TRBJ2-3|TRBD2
CASSLWGLVRDTQYF
TGTGCCAGCAGTTTATGGGGACTAGTAAGGGATACGCAGTATTTT
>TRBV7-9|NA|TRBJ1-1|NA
CASSPAGRLNTEAFF
TGTGCCAGCAGCCCAGCGGGCCGCCTGAACACTGAAGCTTTCTTT
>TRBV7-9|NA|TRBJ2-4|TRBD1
CASSPTGQGDRNIQYF
TGTGCCAGCAGCCCCACAGGACAGGGGGATCGAAACATTCAGTACTTC
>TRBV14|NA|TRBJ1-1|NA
CASSFGGWRTEAFF
TGTGCCAGCAGCTTCGGAGGGTGGCGGACTGAAGCTTTCTTT
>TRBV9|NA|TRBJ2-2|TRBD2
CASSPSGASGGAGTGELFF
TGTGCCAGCAGCCCCTCCGGGGCTAGCGGGGGGGCGGGCACCGGGGAGCTGTTTTTT
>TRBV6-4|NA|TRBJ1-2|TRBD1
CASSEVPGQVEGGYTF
TGTGCCAGCAGTGAAGTCCCGGGACAGGTGGAAGGCGGCTACACCTTC
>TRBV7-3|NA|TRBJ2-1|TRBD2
CASSLKSPRGVPYNEQFF
TGTGCCAGCAGCTTAAAGTCCCCGCGGGGGGTCCCCTACAATGAGCAGTTCTTC